The clone carrying this TCR beta chain was recorded a few times. Its antigen is unidentified. These data belong to a study of human T cells and chemical hapten exposure. The wider study: On about 2 cm by about 2 cm of upper inner arm skin, sensitization was performed with 2% DPC. Application of 0.01% DPC to the upper back was done by patch test, with a reading at 6 days.

Unmatched junction bases numbered 12, after V lost 7 bases and J lost 7 bases. Germline CDR1 is MNHEY and CDR2 is SVGAGI. This CDR3 region has 14 residues. TCRdb re-called the RACE reads with MiXCR, one entry per CDR3 protein. The sample gives over 30,000 distinct CDR3 sequences, 7.6% of which show up once; about 1.2% is in the top ten. General study results and limits: Donors in the study had alopecia, meaning their immune response may differ from healthy people's.

Time point given: pre-sensitization, week 0. Treatment of the sample: therapeutic diphenylcyclopropenone sensitization with weekly scalp DPC. Sequencing was performed on whole blood, taken in connection with sensitization to the hapten diphenylcyclopropenone (DPC). V usage is TRBV6-5 and J usage is TRBJ1-2; 7 bases align to TRBD1. The TCR originated in a woman between 50 and 59 years old with alopecia areata. Some clones in this sample may be carry-over from other donors' samples. Here the CDR3 reads CASKLGGGMGGYTF. The CDR3 DNA is TGTGCCAGCAAACTGGGAGGGGGCATGGGTGGCTACACCTTC.